Below, 25 T cell receptor beta chains from the same sample are listed, as sequenced in a study of T-cell reconstitution after alpha-beta-depleted transplantation in children. Library preparation (for TCRbeta) was performed with unique molecular identifiers. In TCRdb, the PCR reads were re-called with MiXCR into one record per CDR3 protein. The data hold roughly 120,000 distinct CDR3 sequences, with more than 20% observed a single time. Sequencing used PBMCs, mostly from graft donor cells, obtained 180 days after TCRalphabeta/CD19-depleted stem cell transplant. Every receptor here comes from a male patient between 2 and 15 years old who had a stem cell transplant for chronic granulomatous disease, so the T cells may come from the graft donor.

This clonotype was seen repeatedly, ten times or more. The chain links TRBV12-3 or TRBV12-4 to TRBJ2-7; 9 bases agree with TRBD2. The CDR3 is made up of 14 amino acids. The J segment lost 4 bases and the V segment lost 3 bases, leaving 4 bases of the junction unmatched. CDR3 in DNA: TGTGCCAGCAGTTTCGCGGGAGGGCCTTACGAGCAGTACTTC. Encoded protein: CASSFAGGPYEQYF.

V gene TRBV20-1 combines with J gene TRBJ1-1, with D possibly matching TRBD1 (6 bases). Between the trimmed V and J ends, which lost 1 base and 0 bases, there was a span of 12 bases. Germline V gives CDR1 DFQATT, CDR2 SNEGSKA (reference sequence). CDR3 length: 15 amino acids. The chain's CDR3 is CSARVAGALNTEAFF. CDR3 nucleotides: TGCAGTGCTAGAGTGGCAGGGGCCTTGAACACTGAAGCTTTCTTT.

This clonotype appeared many times. The CDR3 protein is CASSFSGGSQPQHF. The CDR3 coding sequence is TGTGCCAGCAGTTTTAGTGGGGGCAGTCAGCCCCAGCATTTT. The V call is TRBV12-3 or TRBV12-4, the J call TRBJ1-5; perhaps TRBD1 as D (6 bases). The V gene lost 3 bases and the J gene lost 6 bases, with 12 bases spanning the gap. The CDR3 is made up of 14 amino acids.

This clonotype was detected many times. The CDR3 sequence: CASSQDPHRGTDTQYF. In DNA form, the CDR3 reads TGTGCCAGCAGCCAAGATCCCCACAGGGGCACAGATACGCAGTATTTT. J is TRBJ2-3 and V is TRBV3-1; perhaps TRBD1 as D (6 bases). CDR3 length: 16 amino acids. The V end lost 0 bases, the J end lost 1 base, and 11 bases lay between the germline ends. CDR1 is LGHDT, CDR2 YNNKEL, per germline (reference sequence).

In this sample, this clonotype turned up a few times. V usage is TRBV3-1 and J usage is TRBJ2-7, with unresolved D. The CDR3 totals 12 residues. The germline V gene has CDR1 LGHDT and CDR2 YNNKEL (reference sequence). The ends were cut back, 3 bases at V and 2 bases at J, with 5 bases in the middle. CDR3 protein: CASSQNTYEQYF. CDR3 nucleotides: TGTGCCAGCAGCCAGAATACCTACGAGCAGTACTTC.

The V gene is TRBV6-1, the J gene TRBJ2-3; tentative D call: TRBD2 (6 bases). The CDR3 has 14 residues. With 6 bases removed from V and 4 bases from J, the gap between germline ends came to 14 bases. CDR1 is MNHNS and CDR2 is SASEGT in the germline V gene. CDR3 loop: CASSRRSGSDTQYF. The CDR3 region has the DNA TGTGCCAGCAGCCGGAGAAGCGGGTCAGATACGCAGTATTTT.

This clonotype turned up a few times. V gene TRBV6-1 combines with J gene TRBJ1-1, with a tentative D call TRBD1 (6 bases). Looked up from germline, CDR1 is MNHNS and CDR2 is SASEGT. V lost 7 bases to trimming and J lost 6 bases, with 15 bases between them. CDR3 length: 13 residues. The CDR3 here is CASTPLGGPEAFF. CDR3 nucleotide sequence: TGTGCCAGCACCCCCCTTGGGGGCCCTGAAGCTTTCTTT.

This clonotype was picked up many times. The CDR3 loop is CASSDAGGPYNEQFF. DNA for the CDR3: TGCGCCAGCAGTGATGCGGGAGGCCCCTACAATGAGCAGTTCTTC. The rearrangement links TRBV10-1 to TRBJ2-1, with TRBD2 identical over 8 bases. CDR3 length: 15 amino acids. Germline lookup yields CDR1 WNHNN and CDR2 SYGVQD (reference sequence). V was pared by 3 bases and J by 2 bases, with 3 bases of the junction left unmatched.

Only a few counts were recorded for this clonotype. The chain uses TRBV12-3 or TRBV12-4 and TRBJ1-1; no clear D. The CDR3 loop spans 15 amino acids. Trimming pared 3 bases from V and 5 bases from J, leaving 16 bases between. The CDR3 nucleotides read TGTGCCAGCAGTTTCATGGAGAAATGGAGGACTGAAGCTTTCTTT. It encodes CASSFMEKWRTEAFF.

The table lists this clonotype with many counts. This chain joins TRBV4-1 and TRBJ1-2, with 10 bases lining up with TRBD1. Trimming took 6 bases from V and 2 from J; bases not matched to a gene: 6. The CDR3 consists of 15 residues. Germline V gives CDR1 MGHRA, CDR2 YSYEKL. The CDR3 nucleotides read TGCGCCAGCAGTCACCCGGACAGGGGGAACTATGGCTACACCTTC. This codes for CASSHPDRGNYGYTF.

The table lists this clonotype with many counts. V and J are TRBV27 and TRBJ1-2; D gene ambiguous. V was shortened by 8 bases and J by 0 bases, with 13 bases between the two germline ends. This CDR3 contains 14 residues. CDR1 is MNHEY, CDR2 SMNVEV, per germline (reference sequence). The CDR3, as DNA: TGTGCCAGCGCAAACAGAAATGCTAACTATGGCTACACCTTC. Amino acids: CASANRNANYGYTF.

This chain connects TRBV12-3 or TRBV12-4 to TRBJ2-1; D might be TRBD2 (6 bases). V lost 6 bases to trimming and J lost 3 bases, with 15 bases between them. The CDR3 length is 15 residues. The CDR3 region is CASRNRLGFYNEQFF. CDR3 coding DNA: TGTGCCAGCAGGAATCGACTAGGGTTCTACAATGAGCAGTTCTTC.

This clonotype was counted ten times or more. The chain employs TRBV2 and TRBJ2-1; tentatively, D is TRBD2 (7 bases). V lost 10 bases to trimming and J lost 6 bases, with 19 bases between them. The germline CDR1 and CDR2 sequences are SNHLY and FYNNEI. There are 14 residues in the CDR3. CDR3 in DNA: TGTGCCAAACGAGAAGGGGGGGTGTTCAATGAGCAGTTCTTC. Its translation: CAKREGGVFNEQFF.

This clonotype occurred a few times. This chain connects TRBV5-1 to TRBJ2-7, with D possibly TRBD2 on 6 matching bases. CDR1 and CDR2 from the germline V gene are SGHRS and YFSETQ. Between the trimmed V and J ends, which lost 1 base and 6 bases, there was a span of 14 bases. The CDR3 consists of 14 residues. The DNA for the CDR3 is TGCGCCAGCAGCTTGCGCCTAGCGACTAGCGAGCAGTACTTC. Protein: CASSLRLATSEQYF.

The chain couples TRBV20-1 to TRBJ2-1; D is perhaps TRBD2 (5 bases). V lost 3 bases and J 0 bases, leaving 18 bases between the germline ends. In germline, CDR1 is DFQATT, CDR2 SNEGSKA (reference sequence). This CDR3 region has 17 residues. In nucleotides, the CDR3 is TGCAGTGCTAGTACGGGATTGCGGCCCCGCTCCTACAATGAGCAGTTCTTC. Its translation: CSASTGLRPRSYNEQFF.

A few counts support this clonotype. The J gene is TRBJ2-1, the V gene TRBV20-1; D is perhaps TRBD1 or TRBD2 (5 bases each). This CDR3 region has 14 residues. Per germline, CDR1 DFQATT and CDR2 SNEGSKA (reference sequence). The CDR3 reads CSASGKGSYNEQFF. The CDR3 DNA reads as TGCAGCGCCTCGGGAAAGGGGTCCTACAATGAGCAGTTCTTC.

This clonotype has ten or more counts. This chain links TRBV7-2 with TRBJ2-2; D is unclear. CDR1 is SGHTA and CDR2 is FQGNSA in the germline V gene. The CDR3 is made up of 13 amino acids. Trimming removed 2 bases at V and 8 bases at J, with 9 bases between. The CDR3 is CASSLFRSGELFF. CDR3 nucleotide sequence: TGTGCCAGCAGCTTATTTAGGTCGGGGGAGCTGTTTTTT.

V and J are TRBV7-2 and TRBJ2-5; 8 positions match TRBD1. Trimming at V came to 4 bases and at J to 5 bases, leaving 9 bases not matched to a gene. Germline V gene data show CDR1 as SGHTA and CDR2 as FQGNSA. This CDR3 contains 15 residues. CDR3 in amino acids: CASSSRTGWLETQYF. CDR3 sequence (DNA): TGTGCCAGCAGCTCGCGGACAGGGTGGTTGGAGACCCAGTACTTC.

This clonotype was observed at least ten times. The V call is TRBV29-1, the J call TRBJ2-5; possibly TRBD1 or TRBD2 for D (5 bases each). The CDR3 extends over 18 amino acids. Trimming took 1 base from V and 3 from J, leaving 24 bases between them. In germline, CDR1 is SQVTM, CDR2 ANQGSEA. The CDR3 loop reads CSVEALWWDGAEEETQYF. The CDR3 nucleotides are TGCAGCGTTGAAGCCCTTTGGTGGGACGGGGCGGAAGAAGAGACCCAGTACTTC.

The table lists this clonotype with many counts. V and J are TRBV20-1 and TRBJ2-6; possible D gene TRBD2, 5 bases. Between the trimmed V and J ends, which lost 3 bases and 1 base, there was a span of 7 bases. This CDR3 comprises 14 residues. The germline V gene has CDR1 DFQATT and CDR2 SNEGSKA (reference sequence). This chain's CDR3 is CSASRGSGANVLTF. As DNA, the CDR3 is TGCAGTGCTAGTCGGGGATCTGGGGCCAACGTCCTGACTTTC.

This clonotype was seen many times. The chain couples TRBV28 to TRBJ1-1, with a tentative D call TRBD1 (6 bases). The germline V gene has CDR1 MDHEN and CDR2 SYDVKM. The germline V and J ends were trimmed by 2 bases and 5 bases, with 12 bases remaining between them. The CDR3 has 14 amino acids. CDR3 in amino acids: CASSLLGGGTEAFF. CDR3 DNA sequence: TGTGCCAGCAGTTTACTCGGGGGCGGGACTGAAGCTTTCTTT.

The genes are TRBV4-2 and TRBJ1-5, with D possibly being TRBD1 (5 bases). V was trimmed by 0 bases and J by 4 bases, leaving 13 bases between them. Germline CDR1 LGHNA, CDR2 YNFKEQ. This CDR3 is built from 16 residues. CDR3 sequence reads: CASSQEGYQGNQPQHF. CDR3 bases: TGTGCCAGCAGCCAAGAGGGATACCAGGGAAATCAGCCCCAGCATTTT.

The chain joins TRBV6-2 or TRBV6-3 to TRBJ2-2, with D perhaps assigned TRBD1 or TRBD2 (5 bases each). The CDR3 length is 15 residues. In germline, CDR1 is MNHEY, CDR2 SVGEGT. V was shortened by 2 bases and J by 3 bases, with 10 bases between the two germline ends. The CDR3 DNA reads as TGTGCCAGCAGTTACACCGGGACGCACACCGGGGAGCTGTTTTTT. It codes for CASSYTGTHTGELFF.

The CDR3 sequence is CASSPWTGSTDTQYF. The CDR3 DNA reads TGTGCCAGCAGCCCCTGGACAGGGAGCACAGATACGCAGTATTTT. V usage is TRBV7-2 and J usage is TRBJ2-3, with TRBD1 identical over 8 bases. Germline CDR1 is SGHTA and CDR2 is FQGNSA. This CDR3 is 15 amino acids long. The junction had 4 bases not matched to a gene; V was cut back by 5 bases and J by 0 bases. Full variable domain (rest looked up from reference TRBV7-2 and TRBJ2-3): GAGVSQSPSNKVTEKGKDVELRCDPISGHTALYWYRQSLGQGLEFLIYFQGNSAPDKSGLPSDRFSAERTGGSVSTLTIQRTQQEDSAVYLCASSPWTGSTDTQYFGPGTRLTVL.

The chain joins TRBV20-1 to TRBJ1-6, with a weak D call TRBD1 (6 bases). The CDR3 covers 17 residues. The V and J ends lost 1 base and 0 bases respectively, with 13 bases between them. CDR1 is DFQATT, CDR2 SNEGSKA, per germline (reference sequence). Here the CDR3 reads CSARGPGVFSYNSPLHF. The CDR3 DNA reads TGCAGTGCTAGAGGCCCAGGGGTTTTCTCCTATAATTCACCCCTCCACTTT.